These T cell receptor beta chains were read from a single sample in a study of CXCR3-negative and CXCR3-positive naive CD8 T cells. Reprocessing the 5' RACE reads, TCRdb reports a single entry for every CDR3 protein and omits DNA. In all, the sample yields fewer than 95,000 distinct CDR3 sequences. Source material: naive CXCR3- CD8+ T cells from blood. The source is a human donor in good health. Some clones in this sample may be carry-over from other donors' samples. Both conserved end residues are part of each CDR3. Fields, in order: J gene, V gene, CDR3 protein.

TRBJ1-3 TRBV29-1 CSARTDRGGFF
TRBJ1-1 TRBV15 CATSRDIGLDTEAFF
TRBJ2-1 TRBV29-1 CSVFGTGEDEQFF
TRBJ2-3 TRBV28 CASSLVPTDTQYF
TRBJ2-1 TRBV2 CASSRLAYVEQFF
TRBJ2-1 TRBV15 CATSRDRSGNEQFF
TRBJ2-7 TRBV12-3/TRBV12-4 CASSLSVVYEQYF
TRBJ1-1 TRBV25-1 CASSEDRVGANTEAFF
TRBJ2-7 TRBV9 CASSVEVGHEQYF
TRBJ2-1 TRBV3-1 CASSQVGGYNEQFF